These 10 T cell receptor beta chains originate from one sample sequenced in a study of STAT3 mutations in large granular lymphocyte leukemia. Method: immunoSEQ multiplex PCR; TCRdb's copy keeps in-frame clones and lacks some. Here the sample spans tens of thousands of clones, approximately 94% being singletons. Which antigens these TCRs recognize remains unknown. Findings and limits, study-wide: At least one immunodominant TCR beta clonotype appeared in every T-cell large granular lymphocyte leukemia patient.

The sample comprised peripheral blood mononuclear cells. These receptor sequences come from a man aged 35-49 years with T-cell large granular lymphocyte leukemia. Some clones in this sample may be carry-over from other donors' samples.

This chain connects TRBV28 to TRBJ1-6; no clear D gene. The V and J ends lost 2 bases and 6 bases respectively, with 8 bases between them. CDR1 is MDHEN and CDR2 is SYDVKM in the germline V gene. The CDR3 contains 14 residues. The CDR3 loop is CASSLRVTNSPLHF. The CDR3 nucleotides are TGTGCCAGCAGTTTACGGGTTACTAATTCACCCCTCCACTTT.

This chain links TRBV4-2 with TRBJ2-7; TRBD1 matches at 10 bases. Germline CDR1 LGHNA, CDR2 YNFKEQ. This CDR3 has 14 amino acids. Losses at the gene ends were 8 bases for V and 3 bases for J; bases not matched to a gene: 7. This chain's CDR3 is CASRPGTGDYEQYF. As DNA, the CDR3 is TGTGCCAGCCGTCCCGGGACAGGGGACTACGAGCAGTACTTC.

DNA for the CDR3: TGCGCCAGCAGCTTTACTCCGAGTGATGATACGCAGTATTTT. It translates to CASSFTPSDDTQYF. This chain joins TRBV5-1 and TRBJ2-3, with D hard to call. V was clipped by 2 bases and J by 6 bases, with 13 bases between them. From germline, CDR1 is SGHRS and CDR2 YFSETQ. CDR3 size: 14 residues.

This clone was counted a single time. The chain is built from TRBV2 and TRBJ2-1; a possible D gene is TRBD2 (7 bases). The CDR3 is made up of 13 amino acids. V gave up 6 bases and J gave up 2 bases, with 8 bases separating them. The germline CDR1 and CDR2 sequences are SNHLY and FYNNEI. Here the CDR3 reads CASRGGAYNEQFF. CDR3 DNA: TGTGCCAGCAGAGGGGGGGCCTACAATGAGCAGTTCTTC.

The gene calls are TRBV5-3 and TRBJ2-1; 8 bases line up with TRBD2. TRBV5-3 is an ORF for which the function is uncertain. The CDR3 length is 15 residues. With V trimmed by 2 bases and J by 3 bases, 4 bases remained unmatched. CDR3 loop: CARSLGSGVYNEQFF. The CDR3, as DNA: TGTGCCAGAAGCTTAGGTAGCGGGGTCTACAATGAGCAGTTCTTC.

This chain joins TRBV19 and TRBJ1-5; D ambiguous. Trimming took off 7 bases at V and 7 bases at J, with 14 bases between the two ends. The CDR3 sequence is 13 residues long. CDR1 and CDR2 from the germline V gene are LNHDA and SQIVND (reference sequence). CDR3 protein: CASNQGLRQPQHF. As DNA, the CDR3 is TGTGCCAGTAATCAAGGGCTTAGACAGCCCCAGCATTTT.

This chain links TRBV18 with TRBJ1-5, with unresolved D. The CDR3 has 14 residues. Trimming left V 3 bases short and J 3 bases short, with 9 bases between. Looked up from germline, CDR1 is KGHSH and CDR2 is LQKENI. The CDR3 DNA reads as TGTGCCAGCTCACCCAACGGATACAATCAGCCCCAGCATTTT. Translation: CASSPNGYNQPQHF.

The chain uses TRBV7-9 and TRBJ2-1, with 8 bases fitting TRBD2. CDR3 size: 16 residues. The V gene's germline CDR1 is SEHNR and CDR2 FQNEAQ (reference sequence). The V segment lost 6 bases and the J segment 9 bases; nucleotides outside the gene matches: 16. The CDR3 nucleotides read TGTGCCAGCAGATCTGGGGCTAGCGGGCCTCGGGGTGAGCAGTTCTTC. It specifies CASRSGASGPRGEQFF.

The chain combines TRBV4-2 with TRBJ2-1; 11 bases map to TRBD1. The V and J ends lost 0 bases and 6 bases, in that order; junction bases with no gene match: 7. The germline CDR1 and CDR2 sequences are LGHNA and YNFKEQ. The CDR3 totals 17 residues. The CDR3 sequence is CASSQDWTGGAGNEQFF. The CDR3 DNA is TGTGCCAGCAGCCAAGATTGGACAGGGGGCGCGGGCAATGAGCAGTTCTTC.

V and J are TRBV2 and TRBJ1-2; 12 bases match TRBD1. Trimming cost V 4 bases and J 3 bases; bases outside gene matches: 3. CDR1 SNHLY and CDR2 FYNNEI come from the germline V gene. CDR3 size: 15 residues. The CDR3 DNA reads as TGTGCCAGCAGTGGGGGACAGGGGGCTTACTATGGCTACACCTTC. Translated, it gives CASSGGQGAYYGYTF.